This T cell receptor beta chain comes out of a study of blood T cell repertoires in COVID-19 (TCRdb year 2020). Context from the whole study: Collaborator samples came from the United States, Italy and Spain and covered acute and convalescent phases of COVID-19. The sample metadata nearly always contained a de-identified subject ID, COVID-19 status, age in years and sex. Subjects who had been exposed to COVID-19, were actively infected with it, or had recovered from it provided the deeply sampled blood TCRbeta repertoires that made up the dataset. Samples came from the ongoing ImmuneRACE study (first 160 participants) plus 1,254 subjects from 6 global collaborators. Where available, HLA class I and class II types were taken from metadata supplied by the sample provider and were not determined by assay-based typing. The material from the prospective study consisted of cDNA or gDNA derived from T cells, B-cell-depleted T cells, or PBMCs. The repertoires were released in a freely available public database intended as a resource for research on the immune response to SARS-CoV-2. Study-wide findings and limitations: Clinical and demographic metadata were provided uncurated, with the amount varying by source and participant.

TCRbeta CDR3 regions were amplified from genomic DNA by means of the immunoSEQ Assay, a bias-controlled multiplex PCR. The study's own analysis went as follows. The number of nucleated cells in each sample was estimated by amplification of reference gene primers within the assay. To quantify the absolute abundance of each unique TCRbeta CDR3 rearrangement, sequence reads were collapsed and filtered. For each sample, productive Simpson clonality was calculated as the square root of Simpson's diversity index across productive rearrangements. Here the immuneACCESS table is served through TCRdb, limited to in-frame sequences with V and J called. Missing clones are a known gap in these copies; in checked studies unresolved V genes cover under half, and the rest lacks a known reason. The V and J calls and clone size were taken over from that table, and D and trimming were inferred from the DNA. This sample holds approximately 94,000 clones; over 75% were observed only once. Jointly, the top ten make up more than 10% of the sample.

Whole blood was collected in K2EDTA tubes by collaborating institutions according to the institutions' own protocols. For TCRbeta analysis, collaborators shipped samples as frozen whole blood, isolated PBMCs, or DNA extracted from either of those sample types. About this clone itself: What this receptor recognizes is not known. Per-base quality was not reported, and no clone a single base away is much larger than it.

The material sequenced was peripheral blood. The receptor was isolated from a human donor in a cohort sampled during active COVID-19.

Read as DNA, the sequence is TGTGCCAGCAGCCATGCGGGGACCTTAGCCAAAAACATTCAGTACTTC. Translated, it gives CASSHAGTLAKNIQYF. The chain is made from TRBV14 and TRBJ2-4; the D segment could be TRBD2, given 6 matching bases. From its cysteine to its phenylalanine, the CDR3 spans 16 amino acids. Left in the record is the CDR3 DNA by itself, 48 bases read in frame from the first base. Deletion took 3 bases off V and 0 bases off J, with a span of 12 bases between the germline ends. The germline V gene gives CDR1 as SGHDN and CDR2 as FVKESK.